The 20 T cell receptor beta chains below all came from one sample that was sequenced in a study of blood T cell repertoires in COVID-19. Here immunoSEQ multiplex PCR was the method, and the copy in TCRdb shows in-frame clones only, minus some. The repertoire consists of approximately 220,000 clones, with about four fifths occurring once and the leading ten covering about 2.3%. The source material was peripheral blood. The receptors shown here come from a woman in her thirties or forties with active or convalescent COVID-19.

The chain recombines TRBV9 with TRBJ2-7, with a tentative D call TRBD1 (7 bases). Trimming pared 0 bases from V and 0 bases from J, leaving 10 bases between. The CDR3 contains 15 residues. Germline V gene sequence: CDR1 SGDLS, CDR2 YYNGEE. CDR3 loop: CASSVGGDSSYEQYF. CDR3 nucleotides: TGTGCCAGCAGCGTAGGCGGGGACAGCTCCTACGAGCAGTACTTC.

This chain joins TRBV11-3 and TRBJ2-7, with 11 bases aligning to TRBD2. CDR3 length: 15 residues. Looked up from germline, CDR1 is SGHNT and CDR2 is YENEEA. V was clipped by 1 base and J by 5 bases; unmatched bases: 4. The CDR3 nucleotides read TGTGCCAGCAGCTTAGTCACTAGCGGGAGCCACGAGCAGTACTTC. This sequence encodes CASSLVTSGSHEQYF.

This sequence joins TRBV5-4 and TRBJ1-2, with unresolved D. The germline V gene has CDR1 SGHNT and CDR2 YYREEE (reference sequence). The CDR3 consists of 14 residues. V lost 2 bases and J 3 bases, leaving 11 bases between the germline ends. CDR3 amino acids: CASSFLVSDYGYTF. CDR3 DNA sequence: TGTGCCAGCAGCTTTTTAGTTAGCGACTATGGCTACACCTTC.

This clone has a handful of counts. The chain links TRBV18 to TRBJ1-1, with 8 nucleotides matching TRBD1. CDR1 and CDR2 from the germline V gene are KGHSH and LQKENI. Losses at the gene ends were 3 bases for V and 3 bases for J; bases not matched to a gene: 3. There are 14 residues in the CDR3. The CDR3 protein is CASSPSTGDTEAFF. The CDR3 region has the DNA TGTGCCAGCTCACCTTCGACAGGGGACACTGAAGCTTTCTTT.

CDR3 in DNA: TGTGCCAGCAGCTTAGAACGGCGGGGGCGATCGGTGAACACTGAAGCTTTCTTT. Translation gives CASSLERRGRSVNTEAFF. The chain joins TRBV7-8 to TRBJ1-1; weak D call: TRBD1 (6 bases). The CDR3 consists of 18 residues. V lost 1 base to trimming and J lost 0 bases, with 18 bases between them. Germline CDR1 and CDR2: SGHVS and FQNEAQ.

The rearrangement links TRBV5-1 to TRBJ2-2; 8 nucleotides align to TRBD1. CDR3 length: 16 amino acids. Germline V gene sequence: CDR1 SGHRS, CDR2 YFSETQ. V lost 0 bases to trimming and J lost 0 bases; unmatched junction nucleotides: 1. CDR3 in amino acids: CASSLADRANTGELFF. The CDR3 DNA sequence: TGCGCCAGCAGCTTGGCGGACAGGGCGAACACCGGGGAGCTGTTTTTT.

This clone was observed a few times. CDR3 region: CASTSTGPSGANVLTF. The CDR3 coding sequence is TGCGCCAGCACCTCGACAGGGCCCTCTGGGGCCAACGTCCTGACTTTC. V is TRBV5-1 and J is TRBJ2-6, with 7 bases identical to TRBD1. The germline V gene encodes CDR1 SGHRS and CDR2 YFSETQ. This CDR3 region has 16 residues. V trimming: 6 bases; J trimming: 0 bases; junction bases outside the gene matches: 6.

The chain recombines TRBV6-6 with TRBJ2-7, with D possibly matching TRBD1 (5 bases). V lost 5 bases, J lost 6 bases, and 14 bases lay in between. CDR1 and CDR2 (germline): MNHNY, SVGAGI (reference sequence). The CDR3 consists of 13 residues. CDR3 nucleotide sequence: TGTGCCAGCAGTGTGGGGCCCTTCGTCGAGCAGTACTTC. Its translation: CASSVGPFVEQYF.

The rearrangement links TRBV4-2 to TRBJ2-1; 9 bases line up with TRBD1. Per germline, CDR1 LGHNA and CDR2 YNFKEQ. The CDR3 covers 15 residues. J was trimmed by 7 bases and V by 3 bases; bases with no gene match: 7. For the CDR3, the DNA is TGTGCCAGCAGCCAGCCGGGACAGGGTGGGAATGAGCAGTTCTTC. Its translation is CASSQPGQGGNEQFF.

V usage is TRBV9 and J usage is TRBJ1-4, with TRBD1 as a possible D gene (6 bases). The ends were cut back, 3 bases at V and 4 bases at J, with 13 bases in the middle. Germline values: CDR1 SGDLS, CDR2 YYNGEE. The CDR3 has 15 residues. DNA of the CDR3: TGTGCCAGCAGCGCAGAGGGGGTTTTTAATGAAAAACTGTTTTTT. Residues: CASSAEGVFNEKLFF.

The V gene is TRBV18, the J gene TRBJ1-2; perhaps TRBD1 as D (5 bases). This CDR3 comprises 14 residues. CDR1 and CDR2 (germline): KGHSH, LQKENI. The V and J ends lost 0 bases and 5 bases respectively, with 10 bases between them. The CDR3 is CASSPPIGEYGYTF. DNA for the CDR3: TGTGCCAGCTCACCACCGATAGGGGAATATGGCTACACCTTC.

This clone has just a few counts. The genes are TRBV2 and TRBJ1-2; TRBD1 agrees at 8 bases. Germline V gene data show CDR1 as SNHLY and CDR2 as FYNNEI. V was clipped by 5 bases and J by 7 bases; unmatched bases: 9. This CDR3 has 14 amino acids. This CDR3 is CASSIQQGELGYTF. The CDR3 DNA reads as TGTGCCAGCAGTATTCAACAGGGGGAACTTGGCTACACCTTC. The full variable domain, with the rest looked up from reference TRBV2 and TRBJ1-2, is EPEVTQTPSHQVTQMGQEVILRCVPISNHLYFYWYRQILGQKVEFLVSFYNNEISEKSEIFDDQFSVERPDGSNFTLKIRSTKLEDSAMYFCASSIQQGELGYTFGSGTRLTVV.

J is TRBJ2-3 and V is TRBV29-1; tentatively, D is TRBD1 (6 bases). V gave up 2 bases and J gave up 2 bases, with 8 bases separating them. CDR3 length: 13 residues. Germline V gene data show CDR1 as SQVTM and CDR2 as ANQGSEA. CDR3 in amino acids: CSVENRDTDTQYF. In DNA, the CDR3 is TGCAGCGTTGAAAACAGGGACACAGATACGCAGTATTTT.

This chain uses TRBV12-3 or TRBV12-4 with TRBJ1-1; the D gene is possibly TRBD1 (6 bases). The length of the CDR3 is 12 residues. The germline V and J ends were trimmed by 5 bases and 9 bases, with 13 bases remaining between them. Written as DNA, the CDR3 is TGTGCCAGCAGTCTATTGGACAGCAAAGCTTTCTTT. Its translation is CASSLLDSKAFF.

CDR3 bases: TGTGCCAGCAGTTTAGTTACGGGAGCGGCGTACAATGAGCAGTTCTTC. This translates into CASSLVTGAAYNEQFF. The chain is built from TRBV27 and TRBJ2-1, with D perhaps TRBD2 (6 bases). The CDR3 contains 16 residues. Germline-derived CDR1 and CDR2 are MNHEY and SMNVEV (reference sequence). Trimming removed 2 bases from V and 4 bases from J, with 15 bases in between.

This clone was observed a handful of times. The chain combines TRBV5-4 with TRBJ2-7, with 10 positions matching TRBD2. The CDR3 length is 15 residues. The germline CDR1 and CDR2 sequences are SGHNT and YYREEE (reference sequence). The junction had 4 bases not matched to a gene; V was cut back by 2 bases and J by 2 bases. The CDR3 DNA reads TGTGCCAGCAGCTTTTCCGGACTAGCGGCCTACGAGCAGTACTTC. This gives the protein CASSFSGLAAYEQYF.

The V and J genes are TRBV18 and TRBJ2-5; 10 bases are a match to TRBD2. V gave up 5 bases and J gave up 3 bases; unmatched junction bases: 9. This CDR3 spans 16 amino acids. The V gene's germline CDR1 is KGHSH and CDR2 LQKENI. The CDR3, as DNA: TGTGCCAGCTCATCGTACCGAGGACTAGCGGAAGAGACCCAGTACTTC. This gives the protein CASSSYRGLAEETQYF.

The V gene is TRBV19, the J gene TRBJ2-3, with D perhaps matching TRBD2 (6 bases). Trimming pared 0 bases from V and 0 bases from J, leaving 10 bases between. Germline assignment: CDR1 LNHDA and CDR2 SQIVND (reference sequence). This CDR3 region has 16 residues. CDR3 bases: TGTGCCAGTAGTATAGATTGGGCGGGGAGCACAGATACGCAGTATTTT. Protein sequence: CASSIDWAGSTDTQYF.

Concerning this clone: This CDR3 is also generated by other DNA sequences in the sample. This chain joins TRBV4-3 and TRBJ1-3; D remains ambiguous. Trimming left V 0 bases short and J 4 bases short, with 4 bases between. Germline assignment: CDR1 LGHNA and CDR2 YSLEER. The CDR3 runs 13 residues. The CDR3 sequence is CASSQESGNTIYF. Here the CDR3 DNA reads TGCGCCAGCAGCCAAGAGAGCGGAAACACCATATATTTT.

V is TRBV24-1 and J is TRBJ1-2; D unresolved. Germline V gene sequence: CDR1 KGHDR, CDR2 SFDVKD. The germline V and J ends were trimmed by 4 bases and 7 bases, with 12 bases remaining between them. The CDR3 spans 13 residues. As DNA, the CDR3 is TGTGCCACCAGTGAGTCCTCTCAGGTTGGCTACACCTTC. It encodes CATSESSQVGYTF.